A single sample is the source of the 18 T cell receptor beta chains below, sequenced in a study of shared clonotypes between healthy human individuals. Only in-frame clones appear in the TCRdb table, and some are missing; sequencing was by immunoSEQ multiplex PCR. The sample contains approximately 400,000 clones, 96% of which appear only once. Sequenced sample: memory CD8+ T cells sorted from blood. Subset reported: CD45RO+ cells pooled with CCR7-negative TemRA cells. The source of these receptors is a man in his thirties or forties in good health.

The genes are TRBV30 and TRBJ2-2; 9 bases agree with TRBD1. The CDR3 runs to 15 residues. Trimming took 2 bases from V and 6 from J; bases not matched to a gene: 7. CDR1 is GTSNPN, CDR2 SVGIG, per germline (reference sequence). The CDR3 nucleotides are TGTGCCTGGAGTTGGACAGGGGATCTGTCCGGGGAGCTGTTTTTT. As protein: CAWSWTGDLSGELFF.

The chain recombines TRBV30 with TRBJ2-2, with D maybe TRBD1 (6 bases). This CDR3 region has 15 residues. In germline, CDR1 is GTSNPN, CDR2 SVGIG (reference sequence). V lost 4 bases and J 1 base, leaving 13 bases between the germline ends. The DNA for the CDR3 is TGTGCCTGGATTTCCGGGACAAAGAACACCGGGGAGCTGTTTTTT. This sequence encodes CAWISGTKNTGELFF.

The chain has TRBV10-3 and TRBJ2-5; TRBD2 agrees at 11 bases. Losses at the gene ends were 2 bases for V and 4 bases for J; bases not matched to a gene: 0. In germline, CDR1 is ENHRY, CDR2 SYGVKD. CDR3 size: 14 residues. CDR3 coding DNA: TGTGCCATCAGTGAGACTAGCGGGAGAGAGACCCAGTACTTC. Residues: CAISETSGRETQYF.

This chain uses TRBV9 with TRBJ1-1, with TRBD1 matching 8 bases. The CDR3 covers 13 residues. The V gene end was trimmed by 0 bases and the J gene end by 8 bases; junction bases not matched to a gene: 3. CDR1 and CDR2 (germline): SGDLS, YYNGEE. CDR3 region: CASSVVRGPEAFF. The CDR3 nucleotides read TGTGCCAGCAGCGTAGTCAGGGGGCCCGAAGCTTTCTTT.

V and J are TRBV7-9 and TRBJ1-1; D gene ambiguous. This CDR3 has 13 amino acids. CDR1 SEHNR and CDR2 FQNEAQ come from the germline V gene (reference sequence). The V end was cut by 9 bases, the J end by 1 base, with 12 bases between. The CDR3 sequence is CASKSPGNTEAFF. CDR3 nucleotide sequence: TGTGCCAGTAAAAGCCCTGGGAACACTGAAGCTTTCTTT.

This sequence joins TRBV19 and TRBJ2-3; TRBD2 aligns across 11 bases. Per the germline V gene, CDR1 is LNHDA and CDR2 is SQIVND (reference sequence). V trimming: 5 bases; J trimming: 5 bases; junction bases outside the gene matches: 3. CDR3 length: 14 residues. In DNA form, the CDR3 reads TGTGCCAGTAGTCACCTAGCGGGAGGAGATACGCAGTATTTT. Protein sequence: CASSHLAGGDTQYF.

The V gene is TRBV5-1, the J gene TRBJ1-1; no definite D call. V lost 4 bases and J lost 1, with 5 bases in between. CDR1 and CDR2 (germline): SGHRS, YFSETQ. This CDR3 is 12 amino acids long. CDR3 sequence reads: CASSPQNTEAFF. The CDR3 DNA reads TGCGCCAGCAGCCCCCAGAACACTGAAGCTTTCTTT.

This clone was seen just once. The chain carries TRBV28 and TRBJ1-1; D may be TRBD1 (6 bases). Trimming removed 3 bases from V and 2 bases from J, with 13 bases in between. The CDR3 totals 15 residues. Germline V gene sequence: CDR1 MDHEN, CDR2 SYDVKM. In DNA, the CDR3 is TGTGCCAGCAGTTTTCTGGACAGATTTAACACTGAAGCTTTCTTT. This encodes CASSFLDRFNTEAFF.

The chain uses TRBV30 and TRBJ1-2; D might be TRBD1 (5 bases). Deletions cut 3 bases from V and 4 bases from J, with 6 bases between. The CDR3 has 11 amino acids. CDR1 and CDR2 from the germline V gene are GTSNPN and SVGIG (reference sequence). In nucleotides, the CDR3 is TGTGCCTGGAGGGGGGGCTATGGCTACACCTTC. This encodes CAWRGGYGYTF.

This chain joins TRBV14 and TRBJ2-3, with D perhaps TRBD2 (6 bases). V dropped 4 bases and J dropped 4 bases, with 12 bases sitting between them. The germline V gene has CDR1 SGHDN and CDR2 FVKESK. The length of the CDR3 is 14 residues. CDR3 sequence: CASSLRDFSDTQYF. CDR3 bases: TGTGCCAGCAGCCTCCGGGACTTCTCAGATACGCAGTATTTT.

The V gene is TRBV15, the J gene TRBJ2-5; 7 bases are shared with TRBD1. The CDR3 is 13 amino acids. Germline trimming cut 1 base from V and 5 bases from J; bases unmatched to any gene: 1. Germline V gives CDR1 LNHNV, CDR2 YYDKDF (reference sequence). In nucleotides, the CDR3 is TGTGCCACCAGCAGAGCGACAGGGGAGACCCAGTACTTC. It encodes CATSRATGETQYF.

The V gene is TRBV5-1, the J gene TRBJ1-2; 7 bases match TRBD1. Trimming took 4 bases from V and 2 from J; bases not matched to a gene: 8. The CDR3 spans 15 residues. The germline CDR1 and CDR2 sequences are SGHRS and YFSETQ. CDR3 region: CASSHGQVENYGYTF. In DNA, the CDR3 is TGCGCCAGCAGCCACGGACAGGTGGAGAACTATGGCTACACCTTC.

Only one count was recorded for this clone. The rearrangement uses TRBV19 and TRBJ2-7, with D perhaps matching TRBD2 (5 bases). Trimming cost V 7 bases and J 0 bases, with 7 bases left between them. The CDR3 totals 12 residues. Germline V gene data show CDR1 as LNHDA and CDR2 as SQIVND (reference sequence). This CDR3 reads CASMDSSYEQYF. As DNA, the CDR3 is TGTGCCAGTATGGACTCCTCCTACGAGCAGTACTTC.

This chain's CDR3 is CASSKLAGVKDTQYF. In DNA form, the CDR3 reads TGTGCCAGCAGCAAACTAGCGGGAGTGAAAGATACGCAGTATTTT. The V call is TRBV5-4, the J call TRBJ2-3; TRBD2 agrees at 11 bases. V lost 4 bases, J lost 5 bases, and 6 bases stayed unmatched. Germline V gives CDR1 SGHNT, CDR2 YYREEE (reference sequence). The CDR3 sequence is 15 residues long.

The chain uses TRBV5-1 and TRBJ1-5; TRBD1 aligns across 8 bases. CDR3 length: 17 residues. The germline V gene encodes CDR1 SGHRS and CDR2 YFSETQ. The V segment lost 4 bases and the J segment 5 bases; nucleotides outside the gene matches: 14. The CDR3 here is CASSGNPTGESYQPQHF. In nucleotides, the CDR3 is TGCGCCAGCAGCGGGAACCCGACAGGGGAATCTTATCAGCCCCAGCATTTT.

CDR3 DNA: TGTGCCAGCAGCTTACAGACTAGCGGGAGGCCCTCCTACAATGAGCAGTTCTTC. Translated: CASSLQTSGRPSYNEQFF. The chain couples TRBV7-6 to TRBJ2-1, with 13 positions matching TRBD2. The CDR3 has 18 residues. Germline loops: CDR1 SGHVS, CDR2 FNYEAQ. The V and J ends lost 2 bases and 0 bases, in that order; junction bases with no gene match: 4.

This clone appeared once. The chain uses TRBV7-9 and TRBJ2-7, with 8 bases identical to TRBD2. Germline CDR1 and CDR2: SEHNR and FQNEAQ (reference sequence). V dropped 1 base and J dropped 5; count of bases not matched to a gene: 7. The CDR3 length is 15 residues. CDR3 bases: TGTGCCAGCAGCTTAGGGAGTAGCGGGATGAACGAGCAGTACTTC. Translation gives CASSLGSSGMNEQYF.

This sequence joins TRBV5-6 and TRBJ2-5; TRBD2 agrees at 11 bases. Germline values: CDR1 SGHDT, CDR2 YYEEEE. The CDR3 has 18 amino acids. After removal of 0 bases from V and 4 bases from J, the junction contained 11 bases not matched to a gene. CDR3 in amino acids: CASSLGSTGLAGGETQYF. In nucleotides, the CDR3 is TGTGCCAGCAGCTTGGGGTCAACGGGGCTAGCGGGAGGAGAGACCCAGTACTTC. The full variable domain, completed using reference TRBV5-6 and TRBJ2-5, is DAGVTQSPTHLIKTRGQQVTLRCSPKSGHDTVSWYQQALGQGPQFIFQYYEEEERQRGNFPDRFSGHQFPNYSSELNVNALLLGDSALYLCASSLGSTGLAGGETQYFGPGTRLLVL.